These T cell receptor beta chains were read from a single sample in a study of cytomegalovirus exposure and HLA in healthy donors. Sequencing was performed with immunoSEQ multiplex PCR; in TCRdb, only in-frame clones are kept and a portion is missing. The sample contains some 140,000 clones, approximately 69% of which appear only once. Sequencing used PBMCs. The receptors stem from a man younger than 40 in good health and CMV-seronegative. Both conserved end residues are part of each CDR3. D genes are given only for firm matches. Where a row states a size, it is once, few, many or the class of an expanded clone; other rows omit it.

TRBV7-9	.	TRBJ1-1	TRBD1	TGTGCCAGCAGTTGGACAGGAGAAGCTTTCTTT	CASSWTGEAFF
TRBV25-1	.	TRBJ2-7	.	TGTGCCAGCACCGAGGGTCCGGCCTACGAGCAGTACTTC	CASTEGPAYEQYF
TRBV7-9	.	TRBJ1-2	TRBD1	TGTGCCAGCAGTTCCACCCGACAGGGGTGGGGCTACACCTTC	CASSSTRQGWGYTF
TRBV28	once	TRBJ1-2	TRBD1	TGTGCCAGCAGTTCTCCGGGACAGAGCTATGGCTACACCTTC	CASSSPGQSYGYTF
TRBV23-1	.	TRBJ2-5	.	TGCGCCAGCACTCGGAGTCACGAAAGCACGGAGACCCAGTACTTC	CASTRSHESTETQYF
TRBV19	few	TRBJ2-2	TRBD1	TGTGCCAGTAGTACCCAGGGACAGGACACCGGGGAGCTGTTTTTT	CASSTQGQDTGELFF
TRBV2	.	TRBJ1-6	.	TGTGCCAGCAGTGCGCGGCAGGGAACCTATAATTCACCCCTCAACTTT	CASSARQGTYNSPLNF
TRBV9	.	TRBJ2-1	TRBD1	TGTGCCAGCAGCGTAGCAGTCCGGGACAGAGACGGTGAGCAGTTCTTC	CASSVAVRDRDGEQFF
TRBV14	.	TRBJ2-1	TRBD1	TGTGCCAGCAGCCAAGGGACAGGTCAGTTCTTC	CASSQGTGQFF
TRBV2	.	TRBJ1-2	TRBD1	TGTGCCAGCACTCGGGACAGCTATGGCTACACCTTC	CASTRDSYGYTF
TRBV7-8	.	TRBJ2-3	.	TGTGCCAGCAGCCCGGGGGACAGCACAGATACGCAGTATTTT	CASSPGDSTDTQYF
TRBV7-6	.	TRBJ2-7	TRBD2	TGTGCCAGCAGCGAACGCGGGGGTCGCAGCTCCTACGAGCAGTACTTC	CASSERGGRSSYEQYF
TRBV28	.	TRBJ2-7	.	TGTGCCAGCAGTTTCAGGGCTTCCTACGAGCAGTACTTC	CASSFRASYEQYF
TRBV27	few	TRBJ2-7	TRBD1	TGTGCCAGCAGTCCCGGGACAGGGGTCGTCTACGAGCAGTACTTC	CASSPGTGVVYEQYF
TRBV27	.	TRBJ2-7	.	TGTGCCAGCAGGACAGGCGCCATAAACGAGCAGTACTTC	CASRTGAINEQYF
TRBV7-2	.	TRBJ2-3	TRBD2	TGTGCCAGCAGCTCCGTCGCGGGGGGCACAGATACGCAGTATTTT	CASSSVAGGTDTQYF
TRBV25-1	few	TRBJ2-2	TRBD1	TGTGCCAGCATTGGGACAGGTTTAACCGGGGAGCTGTTTTTT	CASIGTGLTGELFF
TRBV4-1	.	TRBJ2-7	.	TGCGCCAGCAGCCAAGGCCTTGGGGCGTACGAGCAGTACTTC	CASSQGLGAYEQYF
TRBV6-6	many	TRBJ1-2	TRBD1	TGTGCCAGCAACCAAAGACAGGGGGATGGCTACACCTTC	CASNQRQGDGYTF
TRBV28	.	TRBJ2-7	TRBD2	TGTGCCAGCAGCTCTCTCGGGGGACTATACGAGCAGTACTTC	CASSSLGGLYEQYF
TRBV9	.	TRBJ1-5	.	TGTGCCAGCAGCCCCAGTTTTCGGGGGAGGCCCCAGCATTTT	CASSPSFRGRPQHF
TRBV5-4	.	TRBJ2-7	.	TGTGCCAGCAGCTTGACAGGGAGCTCCTACGAGCAGTACTTC	CASSLTGSSYEQYF
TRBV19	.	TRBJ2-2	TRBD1	TGTGCCAGTAGTTTAGGGACAGGTGTCACCGGGGAGCTGTTTTTT	CASSLGTGVTGELFF
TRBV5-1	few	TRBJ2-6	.	TGCGCCAGCAGCCTCGTTCGAGGCAACGTCCTGACTTTC	CASSLVRGNVLTF
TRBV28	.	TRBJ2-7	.	TGTGCCAGCAGTTATCGGGACACTTACTACGAGCAGTACTTC	CASSYRDTYYEQYF
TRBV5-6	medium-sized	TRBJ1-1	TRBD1	TGTGCCAGCAGCTGGCAGACAGGGATGAAAGAAGCTTTCTTT	CASSWQTGMKEAFF
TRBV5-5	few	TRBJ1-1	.	TGTGCCAGCAGCCCCCCGAGCAGGGAGAACACTGAAGCTTTCTTT	CASSPPSRENTEAFF
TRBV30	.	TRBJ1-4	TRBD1	TGTGCCTCGGGAGACAGGGGATTGGGTACTAATGAAAAACTGTTTTTT	CASGDRGLGTNEKLFF
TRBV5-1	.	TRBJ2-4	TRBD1	TGCGCCAGCAGCTATGGTGGGACAGTTTCATCCTTAGCCAAAAACATTCAGTACTTC	CASSYGGTVSSLAKNIQYF
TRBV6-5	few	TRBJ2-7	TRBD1	TGTGCCAGCAGTTATTCCGGGACAGGGGGCGAGCAGTACTTC	CASSYSGTGGEQYF
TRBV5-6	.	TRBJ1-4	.	TGTGCCAGCAGCTTTAAGGGCCAGGGCAGAGAAAAACTGTTTTTT	CASSFKGQGREKLFF
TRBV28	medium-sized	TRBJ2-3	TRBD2	TGTGCCAGCAGTACTAGGACTAGCGGGGGGTTCACAGATACGCAGTATTTT	CASSTRTSGGFTDTQYF
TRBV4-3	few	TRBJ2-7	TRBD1	TGCGCCAGCAGCCAAGTGGGACAGGGTTACGAGCAGTACTTC	CASSQVGQGYEQYF
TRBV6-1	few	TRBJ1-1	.	TGTGCCATCAGTGAGTCGGGCAGGGAAGGTGAAGCTTTCTTT	CAISESGREGEAFF
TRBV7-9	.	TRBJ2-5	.	TGTGCCAGCAGCTTTGGAAGCGGGCAAGAGACCCAGTACTTC	CASSFGSGQETQYF
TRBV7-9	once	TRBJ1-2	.	TGTGCCAGCAGCTTAGCGTCGAGCCAGGGCGGCTATGGCTACACCTTC	CASSLASSQGGYGYTF
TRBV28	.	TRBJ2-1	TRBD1	TGTGCCAGCAGTTTAGGTCAGGGGGCCTACAATGAGCAGTTCTTC	CASSLGQGAYNEQFF
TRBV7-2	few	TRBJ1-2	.	TGTGCCAGCAGCTCCTCTGCTGGCAGTTACTATGGCTACACCTTC	CASSSSAGSYYGYTF
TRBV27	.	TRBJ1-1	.	TGTGCCAGCAGTTCGACAAGGAACACTGAAGCTTTCTTT	CASSSTRNTEAFF
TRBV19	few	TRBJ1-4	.	TGTGCCAGTTCTCCAGTAGGGGTTAATGAAAAACTGTTTTTT	CASSPVGVNEKLFF
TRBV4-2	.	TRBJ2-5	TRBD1	TGTGCCAGCAGCCACACGACAGGGGGAGAGACCCAGTACTTC	CASSHTTGGETQYF